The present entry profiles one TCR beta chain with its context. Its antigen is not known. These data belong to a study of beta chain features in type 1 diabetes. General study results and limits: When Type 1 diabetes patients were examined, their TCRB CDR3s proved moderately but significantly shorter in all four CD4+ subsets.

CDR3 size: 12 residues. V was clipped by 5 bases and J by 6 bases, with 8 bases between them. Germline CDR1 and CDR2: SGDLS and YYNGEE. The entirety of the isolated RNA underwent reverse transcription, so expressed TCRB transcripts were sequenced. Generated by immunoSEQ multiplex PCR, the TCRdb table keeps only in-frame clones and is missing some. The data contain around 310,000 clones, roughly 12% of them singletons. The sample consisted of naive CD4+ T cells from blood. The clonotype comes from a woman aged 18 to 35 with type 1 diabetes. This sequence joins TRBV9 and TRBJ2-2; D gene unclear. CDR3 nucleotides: TGTGCCAGCAGAACCACGGCCGGGGAGCTGTTTTTT. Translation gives CASRTTAGELFF.